A selection of T cell receptor beta chains follows, all from one sample in a study of CD8 T cells in Susac syndrome. TCRdb re-analysed the immunoSEQ multiplex PCR reads in MiXCR, keeping a single row per CDR3 protein. The data show about 160,000 distinct CDR3 sequences, just over 90% seen once. The sample consisted of CD4+ T cells from PBMCs. Receptors originate from a human donor in good health. CDR3s include the opening cysteine and the closing phenylalanine or tryptophan. Rows may omit the clone size; those that give it use once, few, many or a size class.

j_call v_call clone_size cdr3_aa
TRBJ1-2 TRBV6-5 NA CASTPQGNFYGYTF
TRBJ2-5 TRBV5-5 NA CASSLQGTQETQYF
TRBJ2-7 TRBV11-2 NA CATQGAVYEQYF
TRBJ1-4 TRBV4-2 NA CASSDLRGGVSTNEKLFF
TRBJ1-6 TRBV9 NA CASSGLTLGLGNSPLHF
TRBJ2-7 TRBV3-1 NA CASTLSGSYEQYF
TRBJ2-7 TRBV21-1 NA CALDRTGGYEQYF
TRBJ1-5 TRBV5-8 few CAASVGTHSNQPQHF
TRBJ2-1 TRBV20-1 NA CSAVGQTDSYNEQFF
TRBJ1-1 TRBV7-9 NA CASRPKGGTEAFF
TRBJ1-5 TRBV7-9 NA CASSSDRSYQPQHF
TRBJ2-5 TRBV19 NA CATAGAETQYF
TRBJ2-3 TRBV13 NA CASSLEPSGGSRADTQYF
TRBJ1-5 TRBV2 NA CASSVGGNQPQHF
TRBJ2-7 TRBV18 once CASSRQGLAYEQYF
TRBJ2-4 TRBV28 NA CASTAGGKNIQYF
TRBJ1-1 TRBV16 NA CASSRQGTEAFF
TRBJ2-7 TRBV9 NA CASSVVWDPMAHEQYF
TRBJ1-3 TRBV12-3/TRBV12-4 few CASSLQGNTIYF
TRBJ1-5 TRBV3-1 few CASSQDRGNQPQHF
TRBJ1-5 TRBV6-1 NA CASSYGGASNQPQHF
TRBJ1-4 TRBV15 NA CATSRDRGATNEKLFF
TRBJ2-2 TRBV11-1 few CASSPAGGRAGELFF
TRBJ2-6 TRBV4-1 NA CASSPLGNSGANVLTF
TRBJ2-5 TRBV25-1 NA CASSEYSGPQYF
TRBJ2-1 TRBV4-1 NA CASSQDPRQGGDNEQFF
TRBJ2-1 TRBV6-2/TRBV6-3 NA CASSYGYRDRYNEQFF
TRBJ1-3 TRBV3-1 NA CASSREGNAENTIYF
TRBJ1-2 TRBV6-5 NA CASRTHGDYGYTF
TRBJ1-2 TRBV2 NA CASRWTGDNGYTF
TRBJ1-4 TRBV28 NA CASSSVRGSNEKLFF
TRBJ1-1 TRBV7-9 few CASSFSRNTEAFF
TRBJ2-7 TRBV5-1 NA CASSGGSNSYEQYF
TRBJ1-4 TRBV5-1 NA CASSQTGAQLATNEKLFF
TRBJ2-1 TRBV7-2 NA CASSLRLAGGAGEQFF
TRBJ2-7 TRBV4-1 NA CASSQGDKETYEQYF
TRBJ2-1 TRBV5-8 NA CASNPEYNEQFF
TRBJ2-2 TRBV7-3 once CASRLQGAQDGELFF
TRBJ1-1 TRBV20-1 NA CSARPRQGARLRETEAFF
TRBJ1-2 TRBV24-1 NA CATSDSWVNYGYTF
TRBJ2-6 TRBV20-1 NA CSATQGGGANVLTF
TRBJ1-3 TRBV7-8 once CASSLAGMGVGNTIYF
TRBJ2-7 TRBV9 NA CASSARTGGYEQYF
TRBJ1-2 TRBV9 NA CASTGRPNYGYTF
TRBJ2-7 TRBV20-1 NA CSASQTPYEQYF
TRBJ2-6 TRBV3-1 NA CASVRTGSGANVLTF
TRBJ2-7 TRBV20-1 NA CSARDPWGGTGEQYF
TRBJ2-7 TRBV20-1 NA CSARGGGDEQYF